The next 25 T cell receptor beta chains were all read from a single sample in a study of cytomegalovirus exposure and HLA in healthy donors. PCR amplification relied on 60 Vbeta primers (plus 13 Jbeta primers). The assay was immunoSEQ multiplex PCR, and TCRdb's table has in-frame clones only and misses some. The table shows under 150,000 clones, with 80% occurring only once. Material: PBMCs. All receptors derive from a middle-aged woman in good health and CMV-seronegative.

CDR3 loop: CASSRFGPATNEKLFF. Written as DNA, the CDR3 is TGCGCCAGCAGCCGGTTTGGGCCAGCAACTAATGAAAAACTGTTTTTT. The chain uses TRBV4-3 and TRBJ1-4; D not certain. The V and J ends lost 4 bases and 0 bases respectively, with 12 bases between them. The CDR3 runs to 16 residues. Germline V CDR1 and CDR2: LGHNA, YSLEER.

This chain uses TRBV27 with TRBJ1-5; 8 bases line up with TRBD1. The J segment lost 6 bases and the V segment lost 6 bases, leaving 7 bases of the junction unmatched. This CDR3 is built from 14 residues. Germline CDR1 reads MNHEY; CDR2 reads SMNVEV (reference sequence). CDR3 in DNA: TGTGCCAGCAGCCGCGACAGGGGACTTCAGCCCCAGCATTTT. It is translated as CASSRDRGLQPQHF.

The chain joins TRBV9 to TRBJ2-7; no clear D gene. The ends were cut back, 0 bases at V and 3 bases at J, with 13 bases in the middle. This CDR3 has 15 residues. Germline CDR1 is SGDLS and CDR2 is YYNGEE. CDR3 residues: CASSVGTEPVYEQYF. CDR3 bases: TGTGCCAGCAGCGTAGGAACGGAGCCCGTCTACGAGCAGTACTTC.

This clone came up once. The V gene is TRBV25-1, the J gene TRBJ1-1, with D tentatively TRBD1 (5 bases). Trimming stripped 2 bases from V and 2 bases from J, with 9 bases between. Germline CDR1 reads MGHDK; CDR2 reads SYGVNS. This CDR3 is 14 amino acids long. CDR3 amino acids: CASSEGGDNTEAFF. As DNA, the CDR3 is TGTGCCAGCAGTGAAGGGGGGGACAACACTGAAGCTTTCTTT. Using reference TRBV25-1 and TRBJ1-1 for the parts outside the CDR3, the full variable domain is EADIYQTPRYLVIGTGKKITLECSQTMGHDKMYWYQQDPGMELHLIHYSYGVNSTEKGDLSSESTVSRIRTEHFPLTLESARPSHTSQYLCASSEGGDNTEAFFGQGTRLTVV.

As for this clone: A read error may account for a junction end that differs from germline. This specimen includes other DNA sequences encoding the same CDR3. The chain has TRBV29-1 and TRBJ1-1; D possibly corresponds to TRBD1 (5 bases). CDR3 length: 16 amino acids. Germline assignment: CDR1 SQVTM and CDR2 ANQGSEA. Here the CDR3 DNA reads TGCAGCGTTGAAGTCGCACACGGGGGAAGGGGCACTGAAGCTTTCTTC. The encoded protein is CSVEVAHGGRGTEAFF. The complete variable domain, with remaining parts taken from reference TRBV29-1 and TRBJ1-1, reads SAVISQKPSRDICQRGTSLTIQCQVDSQVTMMFWYRQQPGQSLTLIATANQGSEATYESGFVIDKFPISRPNLTFSTLTVSNMSPEDSSIYLCSVEVAHGGRGTEAFFGQGTRLTVV.

V gene TRBV6-1 combines with J gene TRBJ1-1; TRBD1 is a possible D gene (6 bases). CDR3 length equals 13 residues. Germline CDR1 is MNHNS and CDR2 is SASEGT. V was trimmed by 1 base and J by 8 bases, leaving 11 bases between them. CDR3 in DNA: TGTGCCAGCAGTGAAGGGGGGACAAGGGAAGCTTTCTTT. Translated: CASSEGGTREAFF.

The chain joins TRBV7-9 to TRBJ1-3; D possibly corresponds to TRBD1 (6 bases). CDR1 and CDR2 (germline): SEHNR, FQNEAQ (reference sequence). V lost 11 bases, J lost 1 base, and 24 bases lay in between. The CDR3 has 17 residues. CDR3 nucleotides: TGTGCCGGGGTCGGGGGGCGAGATGTTGCGTCTGGAAACACCATATATTTT. This sequence encodes CAGVGGRDVASGNTIYF.

The DNA for the CDR3 is TGTGCCAGCAAGAGGGACTTTCCCCCTAGCGAGCCCCAGCATTTT. Residues: CASKRDFPPSEPQHF. The rearrangement uses TRBV2 and TRBJ1-5; maybe TRBD1 (5 bases). This CDR3 region has 15 residues. The germline CDR1 and CDR2 sequences are SNHLY and FYNNEI. The germline V and J ends were trimmed by 7 bases and 8 bases, with 21 bases remaining between them.

The rearrangement joins TRBV7-9 to TRBJ2-1; possibly TRBD2 for D (6 bases). V was shortened by 5 bases and J by 4 bases, with 9 bases between the two germline ends. CDR3 length: 13 residues. In germline, CDR1 is SEHNR, CDR2 FQNEAQ (reference sequence). The CDR3 protein is CASSPAGYNEQFF. The CDR3, as DNA: TGTGCCAGCAGCCCGGCGGGGTACAATGAGCAGTTCTTC.

The V call is TRBV7-2, the J call TRBJ2-2; 14 bases are a match to TRBD2. Germline V CDR1 and CDR2: SGHTA, FQGNSA. J was trimmed by 6 bases and V by 4 bases; bases with no gene match: 7. The CDR3 has 17 amino acids. CDR3 in DNA: TGTGCCAGCAGCTCGGGACTAGCGGGAGTTGAGTCCGGGGAGCTGTTTTTT. Protein product: CASSSGLAGVESGELFF.

V usage is TRBV7-2 and J usage is TRBJ2-2; 8 positions match TRBD2. The trim removed 2 bases at V and 9 bases at J, leaving 5 bases unmatched. Germline V gene sequence: CDR1 SGHTA, CDR2 FQGNSA. CDR3 length: 14 residues. As DNA, the CDR3 is TGTGCCAGCAGCTTAATAAGCGGGAGTCGGGAGCTGTTTTTT. This encodes CASSLISGSRELFF.

The rearrangement uses TRBV20-1 and TRBJ1-1; D gene unclear. The CDR3 is made up of 11 amino acids. Looked up from germline, CDR1 is DFQATT and CDR2 is SNEGSKA (reference sequence). Trimming shortened V by 6 bases and J by 6 bases, and 11 bases separated the two germline ends. The CDR3 DNA sequence: TGCAGTGCGATCGGGGTGGCTGAAGCTTTCTTT. Translating gives CSAIGVAEAFF.

This sequence joins TRBV10-2 and TRBJ1-1, with D possibly matching TRBD1 (6 bases). CDR1 is WSHSY and CDR2 is SAAADI in the germline V gene. The CDR3 is 13 residues long. Trimming took off 11 bases at V and 2 bases at J, with 15 bases between the two ends. The CDR3 spells CAASTGGNTEAFF. In DNA form, the CDR3 reads TGCGCCGCCTCGACTGGGGGCAACACTGAAGCTTTCTTT.

The rearrangement links TRBV9 to TRBJ2-1; D possibly corresponds to TRBD2 (6 bases). In germline, CDR1 is SGDLS, CDR2 YYNGEE. The CDR3 has 13 residues. Trimming took off 2 bases at V and 6 bases at J, with 9 bases between the two ends. CDR3 DNA sequence: TGTGCCAGCAGCGTGGGCGGGGTCAATGAGCAGTTCTTC. Amino acid sequence: CASSVGGVNEQFF.

This clone was detected once. This chain links TRBV6-6 with TRBJ2-5; 10 positions match TRBD1. This CDR3 spans 16 amino acids. Trimming removed 0 bases from V and 11 bases from J; junction bases left unmatched: 12. From germline, CDR1 is MNHNY and CDR2 SVGAGI (reference sequence). Here the CDR3 DNA reads TGTGCCAGCAGTTACTCTACCGGGACAGGGGCACGGGAGCAGTACTTC. Protein sequence: CASSYSTGTGAREQYF.

The count of this clone is one. The chain carries TRBV9 and TRBJ2-2; the D gene is possibly TRBD2 (6 bases). V lost 0 bases to trimming and J lost 3 bases, with 15 bases between them. CDR3 size: 17 residues. The germline V gene encodes CDR1 SGDLS and CDR2 YYNGEE. The CDR3 is CASSVARGDPHTGELFF. The CDR3 DNA reads TGTGCCAGCAGCGTAGCGCGCGGGGACCCACACACCGGGGAGCTGTTTTTT.

Only a few counts were recorded for this clone. This may be a read error, as it is one base from a much larger clone. The gene calls are TRBV13 and TRBJ2-7; tentative D call: TRBD1 (6 bases). CDR1 and CDR2 from the germline V gene are PRHDT and FYEKMQ (reference sequence). The CDR3 runs 14 residues. The CDR3 loop is CASALKTGMGEQSF. The CDR3 DNA reads TGTGCCAGCGCCCTCAAGACAGGAATGGGTGAGCAGTCCTTC.

The chain uses TRBV6-1 and TRBJ2-5; D may be TRBD2 (6 bases). Trimming left V 3 bases short and J 5 bases short, with 13 bases between. The CDR3 runs to 14 residues. From germline, CDR1 is MNHNS and CDR2 SASEGT. The CDR3 region is CASSERGVGETQYF. CDR3 nucleotides: TGTGCCAGCAGTGAGCGCGGGGTCGGGGAGACCCAGTACTTC.

The chain recombines TRBV4-1 with TRBJ2-3, with TRBD2 matching 11 bases. The trim removed 1 base at V and 3 bases at J, leaving 6 bases unmatched. Germline V gene lookup returns CDR1 MGHRA and CDR2 YSYEKL. This CDR3 is built from 17 residues. The CDR3 DNA is TGCGCCAGCAGCCAAGTGACGGGACTAGCGGCGACAGATACGCAGTATTTT. Protein product: CASSQVTGLAATDTQYF.

The V gene is TRBV7-9, the J gene TRBJ2-3, with TRBD2 identical over 9 bases. The CDR3 length is 15 residues. Germline loops: CDR1 SEHNR, CDR2 FQNEAQ (reference sequence). The ends lost 6 bases at V and 1 base at J; junction bases unmatched: 5. CDR3 nucleotide sequence: TGTGCCAGCAGTTCCGAGCGGGGGGGCACAGATACGCAGTATTTT. Translation gives CASSSERGGTDTQYF.

V and J are TRBV30 and TRBJ2-1; perhaps TRBD1 as D (6 bases). The germline V gene has CDR1 GTSNPN and CDR2 SVGIG (reference sequence). This CDR3 is built from 16 residues. V was trimmed by 0 bases and J by 7 bases, leaving 19 bases between them. CDR3 residues: CAWSVQWDPRGNEQFF. CDR3 bases: TGTGCCTGGAGTGTACAATGGGACCCCAGGGGAAATGAGCAGTTCTTC.

This clone was seen more than once but under ten times. The gene calls are TRBV19 and TRBJ2-5; D might be TRBD2 (5 bases). The CDR3 extends over 13 amino acids. Germline loops: CDR1 LNHDA, CDR2 SQIVND (reference sequence). V was clipped by 9 bases and J by 10 bases, with 21 bases between them. Here the CDR3 DNA reads TGTGCCAGCTCCCACGGGCCCCTCGGGGACCAGTACTTC. Amino acids: CASSHGPLGDQYF.

The chain is built from TRBV7-9 and TRBJ1-2; TRBD1 aligns across 8 bases. The germline V gene has CDR1 SEHNR and CDR2 FQNEAQ (reference sequence). CDR3 length equals 14 residues. V shed 1 base, J shed 5 bases, and the junction held 3 bases outside the gene matches. CDR3 sequence: CASSLVGQGYGYTF. In nucleotides, the CDR3 is TGTGCCAGCAGCTTAGTTGGACAGGGATATGGCTACACCTTC.

The V gene is TRBV27, the J gene TRBJ2-7; 9 positions match TRBD1. With V trimmed by 6 bases and J by 0 bases, 3 bases remained unmatched. The V gene's germline CDR1 is MNHEY and CDR2 SMNVEV (reference sequence). The length of the CDR3 is 14 residues. CDR3 sequence reads: CASRQGARSYEQYF. The DNA for the CDR3 is TGTGCCAGCAGACAGGGGGCCCGCTCCTACGAGCAGTACTTC.

The chain links TRBV4-1 to TRBJ1-2; a weak D match, TRBD1 (6 bases). The CDR3 totals 16 residues. Trimming cost V 4 bases and J 7 bases, with 22 bases left between them. CDR1 MGHRA and CDR2 YSYEKL come from the germline V gene. Here the CDR3 reads CASSPSGHDLLGGYTF. In DNA, the CDR3 is TGCGCCAGCAGCCCCTCGGGACACGACCTTCTTGGTGGCTACACCTTC.